Listed below are T cell receptor beta chains from one sample, sequenced in a study of T cells in Graves' hyperthyroidism and ophthalmopathy. TCRdb recomputed calls from the multiplex PCR reads with MiXCR, one row per CDR3 protein. The sample holds around 500,000 distinct CDR3 sequences; 12% to 15% are singletons and the top ten take approximately 14%. Sequencing was performed on blood. Source of these receptors: a woman aged 40-49 years with Graves' hyperthyroidism. The conserved cysteine and the conserved F or W are not part of the CDR3 here. The order of the fields is V gene, J gene, D gene, CDR3 protein. A D gene is named only where the DNA matches it firmly.

V gene: TRBV5-5; J gene: TRBJ2-7; D gene: -; CDR3 protein: ASSLEGPGGSYEQY
V gene: TRBV4-1; J gene: TRBJ1-5; D gene: -; CDR3 protein: ARSDSPFNQPQH
V gene: TRBV18; J gene: TRBJ1-3; D gene: TRBD1; CDR3 protein: ASSPPTGTGNTIY
V gene: TRBV3-1; J gene: TRBJ2-7; D gene: TRBD1; CDR3 protein: ASSQIGQGITYEQY
V gene: TRBV6-1; J gene: TRBJ2-2; D gene: -; CDR3 protein: ASRSYITSWTGELF
V gene: TRBV20-1; J gene: TRBJ2-5; D gene: -; CDR3 protein: SARDPRGAGETQY
V gene: TRBV28; J gene: TRBJ1-2; D gene: TRBD1; CDR3 protein: ASSPWGQGMMGGYT
V gene: TRBV7-9; J gene: TRBJ1-1; D gene: -; CDR3 protein: ASSPPESGMNTEAF
V gene: TRBV18; J gene: TRBJ2-3; D gene: -; CDR3 protein: ASSRGPSTDTQY
V gene: TRBV6-1; J gene: TRBJ2-7; D gene: TRBD1; CDR3 protein: ASSGRGLPAYEQY
V gene: TRBV20-1; J gene: TRBJ2-7; D gene: -; CDR3 protein: SAADLQGAGYEQY
V gene: TRBV6-1; J gene: TRBJ2-1; D gene: TRBD2; CDR3 protein: ASSPPGTSGSHEQF
V gene: TRBV7-2; J gene: TRBJ2-3; D gene: -; CDR3 protein: ASSLAGAGTDTQY
V gene: TRBV30; J gene: TRBJ2-1; D gene: TRBD2; CDR3 protein: AWSPGLDYNEQF
V gene: TRBV29-1; J gene: TRBJ2-3; D gene: TRBD1; CDR3 protein: SVSAGTGLDTQY
V gene: TRBV12-3/TRBV12-4; J gene: TRBJ2-3; D gene: -; CDR3 protein: ASSFRGGPPDTQY
V gene: TRBV20-1; J gene: TRBJ2-5; D gene: TRBD2; CDR3 protein: SASVASGRETQY